This T cell receptor (beta chain) was recorded in a study of technical replicates of blood from several donors. The assay was immunoSEQ multiplex PCR, and TCRdb's table has in-frame clones only and misses some. Among 75,000 to 90,000 clones, approximately 95% were seen once, and the ten largest hold 0.34%. Germline V gene sequence: CDR1 LNHDA, CDR2 SQIVND (reference sequence). Between the trimmed V and J ends, which lost 10 bases and 1 base, there was a span of 14 bases. The CDR3 covers 14 residues. The sequencing sample was made of T cells isolated from PBMCs. The chain recombines TRBV19 with TRBJ1-5, with D possibly TRBD1 on 5 matching bases. The receptor was isolated from a human donor in good health. CDR3 protein: CAISRAGSNQPQHF. CDR3 sequence (DNA): TGTGCCATAAGCAGGGCCGGGAGCAATCAGCCCCAGCATTTT.